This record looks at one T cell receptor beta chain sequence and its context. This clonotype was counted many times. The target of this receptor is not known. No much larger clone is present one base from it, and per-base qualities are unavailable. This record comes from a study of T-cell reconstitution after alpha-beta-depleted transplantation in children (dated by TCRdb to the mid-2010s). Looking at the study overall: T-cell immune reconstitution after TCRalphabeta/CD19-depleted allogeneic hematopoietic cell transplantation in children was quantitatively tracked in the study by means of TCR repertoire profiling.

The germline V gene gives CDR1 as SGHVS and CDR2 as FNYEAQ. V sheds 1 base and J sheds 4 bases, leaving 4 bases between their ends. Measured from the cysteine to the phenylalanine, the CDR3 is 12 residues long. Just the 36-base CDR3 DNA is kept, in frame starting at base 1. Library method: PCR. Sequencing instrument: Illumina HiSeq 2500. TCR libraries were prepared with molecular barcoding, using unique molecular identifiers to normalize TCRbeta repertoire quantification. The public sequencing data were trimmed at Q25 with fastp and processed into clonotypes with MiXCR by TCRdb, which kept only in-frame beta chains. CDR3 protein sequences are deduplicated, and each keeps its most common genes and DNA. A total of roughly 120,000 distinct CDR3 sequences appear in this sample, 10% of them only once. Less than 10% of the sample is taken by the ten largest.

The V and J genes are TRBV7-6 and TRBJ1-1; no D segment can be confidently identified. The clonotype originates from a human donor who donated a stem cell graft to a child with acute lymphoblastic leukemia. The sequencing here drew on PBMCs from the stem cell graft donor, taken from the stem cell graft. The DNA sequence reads TGTGCCAGCAGCTTAGGGGTCACTGAAGCTTTCTTT. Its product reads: CASSLGVTEAFF.